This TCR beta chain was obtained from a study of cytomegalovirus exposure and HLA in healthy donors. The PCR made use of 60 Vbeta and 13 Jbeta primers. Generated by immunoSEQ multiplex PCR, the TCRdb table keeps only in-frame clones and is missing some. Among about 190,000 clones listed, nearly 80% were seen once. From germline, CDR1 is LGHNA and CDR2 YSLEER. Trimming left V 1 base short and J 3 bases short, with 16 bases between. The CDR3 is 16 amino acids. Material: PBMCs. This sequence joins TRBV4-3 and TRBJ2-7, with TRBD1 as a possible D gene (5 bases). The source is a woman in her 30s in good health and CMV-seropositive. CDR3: CASSQGTWAPLYEQYF. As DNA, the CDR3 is TGCGCCAGCAGCCAAGGGACATGGGCCCCTCTCTACGAGCAGTACTTC.